The rows below give T cell receptor beta chains drawn from one sample of a study of CD8 T cells in Susac syndrome. One entry per CDR3 protein results from TCRdb running MiXCR on the immunoSEQ multiplex PCR reads. In the table there are 200,000 or so distinct CDR3 sequences, 85% to 95% of which are singletons. The sequencing sample was made of CD8+ T cells from PBMCs. These TCRs come from a human donor with Susac syndrome. Both conserved end residues are part of each CDR3. The D gene is left open where the match is weak. For some rows the clone size is stated as once, few or many, or as a class when expanded; others skip it.

D gene: NA; V gene: TRBV28; clone size: NA; J gene: TRBJ1-1; CDR3 DNA: TGTGCCAGCAGTTTAAATAGTTACGAAGCTTTCTTT; CDR3 protein: CASSLNSYEAFF
D gene: NA; V gene: TRBV15; clone size: NA; J gene: TRBJ1-4; CDR3 DNA: TGTGCCACCAGCAGAGATCGAGACGGAAATAATGAAAAACTGTTTTTT; CDR3 protein: CATSRDRDGNNEKLFF
D gene: NA; V gene: TRBV12-3/TRBV12-4; clone size: NA; J gene: TRBJ2-5; CDR3 DNA: TGTGCCAGCAGTACAGTAGAACAAGAGACCCAGTACTTC; CDR3 protein: CASSTVEQETQYF
D gene: TRBD1; V gene: TRBV9; clone size: once; J gene: TRBJ2-7; CDR3 DNA: TGTGCCAGCAGCTTATCGCCGGGACAGGGAGGGTACGAGCAGTACTTC; CDR3 protein: CASSLSPGQGGYEQYF
D gene: TRBD2; V gene: TRBV28; clone size: NA; J gene: TRBJ2-5; CDR3 DNA: TGTGCCAGCCTGGGGTCGACTAGCGGAGACCAAGAGACCCAGTACTTC; CDR3 protein: CASLGSTSGDQETQYF
D gene: NA; V gene: TRBV14; clone size: NA; J gene: TRBJ1-2; CDR3 DNA: TGTGCCAGCAGCTCCTTTCAGGGGTACGGCTACACCTTC; CDR3 protein: CASSSFQGYGYTF
D gene: NA; V gene: TRBV4-1; clone size: NA; J gene: TRBJ2-1; CDR3 DNA: TGCGCCAGCAGCCCAACTCCTGGGTCAGGATACAATGAGCAGTTCTTC; CDR3 protein: CASSPTPGSGYNEQFF
D gene: NA; V gene: TRBV20-1; clone size: NA; J gene: TRBJ2-1; CDR3 DNA: TGCAGTGCTATGGCGGGGCCCTACAATGAGCAGTTCTTC; CDR3 protein: CSAMAGPYNEQFF
D gene: NA; V gene: TRBV9; clone size: NA; J gene: TRBJ2-7; CDR3 DNA: TGTGCCAGCAGCGTAGAAGAGGGGGACCCCTCCTACGAGCAGTACTTC; CDR3 protein: CASSVEEGDPSYEQYF
D gene: NA; V gene: TRBV3-1; clone size: NA; J gene: TRBJ1-1; CDR3 DNA: TGTGCCAGCAGCCAAGTAGAGAACACTGAAGCTTTCTTT; CDR3 protein: CASSQVENTEAFF
D gene: NA; V gene: TRBV4-1; clone size: NA; J gene: TRBJ1-1; CDR3 DNA: TGCGCCAGCAGCCAGGGTATGGACACTGAAGCTTTCTTT; CDR3 protein: CASSQGMDTEAFF
D gene: NA; V gene: TRBV29-1; clone size: NA; J gene: TRBJ2-7; CDR3 DNA: TGCAGCGTCGGTCCCCCCGGCGGAACCTACGAGCAGTACTTC; CDR3 protein: CSVGPPGGTYEQYF
D gene: TRBD2; V gene: TRBV20-1; clone size: NA; J gene: TRBJ2-5; CDR3 DNA: TGCAGTGCTAGTTTTCTAGCGGGGGCACAAGAGACCCAGTACTTC; CDR3 protein: CSASFLAGAQETQYF
D gene: NA; V gene: TRBV21-1; clone size: NA; J gene: TRBJ1-5; CDR3 DNA: TGTGCCAGCAGCATGGAGGATTGGCCCCAGCATTTT; CDR3 protein: CASSMEDWPQHF
D gene: TRBD2; V gene: TRBV9; clone size: NA; J gene: TRBJ2-7; CDR3 DNA: TGTGCCAGCAGCCCAATAGCGGGTTTTCCCTACGAGCAGTACTTC; CDR3 protein: CASSPIAGFPYEQYF
D gene: NA; V gene: TRBV15; clone size: NA; J gene: TRBJ2-7; CDR3 DNA: TGTGCCACCAGCAGAGTGGAAGGGGCTAGGGACGAGCAGTACTTC; CDR3 protein: CATSRVEGARDEQYF